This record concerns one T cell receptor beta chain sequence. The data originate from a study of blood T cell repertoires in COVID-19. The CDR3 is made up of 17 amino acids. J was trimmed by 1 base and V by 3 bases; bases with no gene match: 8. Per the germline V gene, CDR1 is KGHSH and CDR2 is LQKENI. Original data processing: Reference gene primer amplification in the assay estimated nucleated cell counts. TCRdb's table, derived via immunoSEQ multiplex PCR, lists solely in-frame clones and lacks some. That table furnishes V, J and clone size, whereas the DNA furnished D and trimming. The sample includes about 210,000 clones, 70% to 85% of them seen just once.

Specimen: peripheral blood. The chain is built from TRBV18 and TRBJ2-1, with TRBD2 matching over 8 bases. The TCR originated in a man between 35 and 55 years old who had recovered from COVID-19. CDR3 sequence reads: CASSPPPGGRSYNEQFF. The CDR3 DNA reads TGTGCCAGCTCACCCCCTCCGGGAGGGAGGTCCTACAATGAGCAGTTCTTC.